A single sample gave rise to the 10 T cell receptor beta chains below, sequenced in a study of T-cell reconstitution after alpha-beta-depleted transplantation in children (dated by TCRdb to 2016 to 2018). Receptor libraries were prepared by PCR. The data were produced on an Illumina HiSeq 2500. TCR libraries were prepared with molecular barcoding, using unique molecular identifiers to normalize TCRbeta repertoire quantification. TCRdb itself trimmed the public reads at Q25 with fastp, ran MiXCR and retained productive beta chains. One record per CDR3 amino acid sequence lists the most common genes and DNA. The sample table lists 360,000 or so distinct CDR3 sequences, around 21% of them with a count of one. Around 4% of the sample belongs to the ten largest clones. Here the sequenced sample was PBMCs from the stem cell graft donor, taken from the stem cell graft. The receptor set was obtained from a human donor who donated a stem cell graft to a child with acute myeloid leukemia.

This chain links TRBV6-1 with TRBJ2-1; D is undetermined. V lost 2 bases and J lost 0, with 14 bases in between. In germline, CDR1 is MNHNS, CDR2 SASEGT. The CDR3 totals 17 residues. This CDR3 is CASSELHPSSSYNEQFF. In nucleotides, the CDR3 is TGTGCCAGCAGTGAACTCCACCCTTCGAGCTCCTACAATGAGCAGTTCTTC.

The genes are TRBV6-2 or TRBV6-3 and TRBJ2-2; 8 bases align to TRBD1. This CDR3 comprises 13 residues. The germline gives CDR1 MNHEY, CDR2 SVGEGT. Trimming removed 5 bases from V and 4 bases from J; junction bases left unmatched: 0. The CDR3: CASSTGGTGELFF. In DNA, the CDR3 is TGTGCCAGCAGTACAGGGGGCACCGGGGAGCTGTTTTTT.

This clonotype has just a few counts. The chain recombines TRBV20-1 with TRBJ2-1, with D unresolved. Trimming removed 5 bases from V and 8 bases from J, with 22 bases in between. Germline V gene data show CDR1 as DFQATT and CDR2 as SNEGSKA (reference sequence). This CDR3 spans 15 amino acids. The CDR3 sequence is CSAAPLTGSPYEQFF. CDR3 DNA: TGCAGTGCTGCTCCCCTCACCGGGTCCCCCTATGAGCAGTTCTTC.

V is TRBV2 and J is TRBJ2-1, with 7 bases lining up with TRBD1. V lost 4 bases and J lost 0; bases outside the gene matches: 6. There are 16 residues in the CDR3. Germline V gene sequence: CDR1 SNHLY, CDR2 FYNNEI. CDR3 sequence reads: CASSGRTGSSYNEQFF. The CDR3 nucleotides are TGTGCCAGCAGTGGTCGGACAGGCAGCTCCTACAATGAGCAGTTCTTC.

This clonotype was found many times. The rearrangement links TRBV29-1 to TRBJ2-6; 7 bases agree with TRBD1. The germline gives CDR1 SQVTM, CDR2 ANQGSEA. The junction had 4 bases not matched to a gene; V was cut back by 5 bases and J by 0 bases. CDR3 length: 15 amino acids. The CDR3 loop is CSVRTGSSGANVLTF. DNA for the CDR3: TGCAGCGTTCGGACAGGAAGCTCTGGGGCCAACGTCCTGACTTTC.

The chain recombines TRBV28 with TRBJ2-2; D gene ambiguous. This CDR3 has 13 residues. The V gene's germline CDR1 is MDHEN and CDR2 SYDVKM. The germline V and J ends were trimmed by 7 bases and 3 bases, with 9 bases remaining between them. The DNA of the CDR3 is TGTGCCAGCACCCCCCTTGACACCGGGGAGCTGTTTTTT. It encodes CASTPLDTGELFF.

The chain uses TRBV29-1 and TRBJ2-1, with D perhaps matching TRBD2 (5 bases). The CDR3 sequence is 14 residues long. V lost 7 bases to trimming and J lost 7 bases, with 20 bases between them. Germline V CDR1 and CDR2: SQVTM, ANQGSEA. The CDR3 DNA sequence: TGCAGCGCCCTGACCACTAGAACGAAAAATGAGCAGTTCTTC. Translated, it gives CSALTTRTKNEQFF.

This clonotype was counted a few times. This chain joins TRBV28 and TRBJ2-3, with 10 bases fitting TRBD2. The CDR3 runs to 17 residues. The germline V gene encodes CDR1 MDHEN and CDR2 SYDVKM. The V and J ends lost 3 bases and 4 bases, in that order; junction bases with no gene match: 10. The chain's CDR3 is CASSFPRASGRSDTQYF. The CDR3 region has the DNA TGTGCCAGCAGTTTCCCTAGGGCTAGCGGGAGATCAGATACGCAGTATTTT.

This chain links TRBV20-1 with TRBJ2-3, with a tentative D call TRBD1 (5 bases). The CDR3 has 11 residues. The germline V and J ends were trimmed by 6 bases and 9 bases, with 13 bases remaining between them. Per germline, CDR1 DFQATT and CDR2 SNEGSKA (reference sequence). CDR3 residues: CSAIRVDTQYF. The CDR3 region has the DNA TGCAGTGCCATCAGGGTAGACACGCAGTATTTT.

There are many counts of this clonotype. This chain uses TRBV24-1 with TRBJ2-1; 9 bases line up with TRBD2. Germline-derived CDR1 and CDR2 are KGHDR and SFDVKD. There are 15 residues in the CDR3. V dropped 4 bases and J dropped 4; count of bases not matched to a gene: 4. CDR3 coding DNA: TGTGCCACCAGTGACCAGCTAGCGGGGTACAATGAGCAGTTCTTC. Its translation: CATSDQLAGYNEQFF.